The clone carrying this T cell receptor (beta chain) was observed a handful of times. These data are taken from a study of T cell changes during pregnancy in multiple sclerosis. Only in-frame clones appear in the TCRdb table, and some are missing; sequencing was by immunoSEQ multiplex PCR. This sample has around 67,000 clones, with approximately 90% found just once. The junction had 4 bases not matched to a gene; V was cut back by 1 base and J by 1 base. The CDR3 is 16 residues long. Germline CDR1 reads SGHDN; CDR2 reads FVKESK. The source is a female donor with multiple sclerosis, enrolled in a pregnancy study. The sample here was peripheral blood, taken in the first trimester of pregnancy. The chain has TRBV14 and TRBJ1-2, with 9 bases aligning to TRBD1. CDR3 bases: TGTGCCAGCAGCCAAGGATTGGGACAGGGTAACTATGGCTACACCTTC. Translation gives CASSQGLGQGNYGYTF.